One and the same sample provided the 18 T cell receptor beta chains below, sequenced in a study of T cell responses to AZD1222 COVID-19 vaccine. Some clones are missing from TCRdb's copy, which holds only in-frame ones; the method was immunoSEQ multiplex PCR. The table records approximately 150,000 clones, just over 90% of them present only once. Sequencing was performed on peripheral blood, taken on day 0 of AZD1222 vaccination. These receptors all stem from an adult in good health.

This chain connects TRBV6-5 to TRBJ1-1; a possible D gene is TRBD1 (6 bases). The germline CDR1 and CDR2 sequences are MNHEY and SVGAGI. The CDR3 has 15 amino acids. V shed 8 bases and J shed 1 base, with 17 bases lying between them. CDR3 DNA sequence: TGTGCCAGCTTACTTGCAGGGGCCCGGAACACTGAAGCTTTCTTT. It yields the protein CASLLAGARNTEAFF.

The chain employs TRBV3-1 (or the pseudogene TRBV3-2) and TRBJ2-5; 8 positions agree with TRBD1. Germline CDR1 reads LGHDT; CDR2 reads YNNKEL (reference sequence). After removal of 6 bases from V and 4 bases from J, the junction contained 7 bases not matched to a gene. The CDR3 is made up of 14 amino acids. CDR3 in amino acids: CASRRGTGIETQYF. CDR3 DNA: TGTGCCAGCAGGAGAGGGACAGGAATAGAGACCCAGTACTTC.

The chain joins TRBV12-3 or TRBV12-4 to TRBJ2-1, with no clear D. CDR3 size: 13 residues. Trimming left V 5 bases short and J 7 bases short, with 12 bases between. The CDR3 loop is CASSIPFPNEQFF. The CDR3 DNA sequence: TGTGCCAGCAGTATCCCTTTTCCGAATGAGCAGTTCTTC.

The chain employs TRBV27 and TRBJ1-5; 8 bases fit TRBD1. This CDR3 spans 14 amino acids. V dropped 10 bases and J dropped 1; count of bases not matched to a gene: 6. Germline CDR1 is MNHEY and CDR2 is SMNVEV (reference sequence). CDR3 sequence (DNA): TGTGCCACAAGACAGGGGCGCAGCAATCAGCCCCAGCATTTT. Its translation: CATRQGRSNQPQHF.

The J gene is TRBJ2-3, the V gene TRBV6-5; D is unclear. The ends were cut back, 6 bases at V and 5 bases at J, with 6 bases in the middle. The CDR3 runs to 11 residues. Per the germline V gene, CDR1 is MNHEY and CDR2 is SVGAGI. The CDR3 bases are TGTGCCAGCAGCTTCTTAGATACGCAGTATTTT. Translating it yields CASSFLDTQYF.

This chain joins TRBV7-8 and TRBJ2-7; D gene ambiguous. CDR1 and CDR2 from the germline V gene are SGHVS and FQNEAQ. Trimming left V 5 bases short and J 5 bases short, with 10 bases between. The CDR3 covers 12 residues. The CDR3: CASSPIKDEQYF. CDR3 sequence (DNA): TGTGCCAGCAGCCCAATAAAGGACGAGCAGTACTTC.

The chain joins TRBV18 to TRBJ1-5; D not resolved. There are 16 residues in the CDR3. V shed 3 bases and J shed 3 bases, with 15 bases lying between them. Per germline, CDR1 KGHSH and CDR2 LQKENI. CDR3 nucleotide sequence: TGTGCCAGCTCACCCGTCGGCATGGGAAACAATCAGCCCCAGCATTTT. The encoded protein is CASSPVGMGNNQPQHF.

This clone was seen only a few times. CDR3 sequence (DNA): TGCAGCGTCCGGGACAGCGCCTCAGGGAGAACCTACGAGCAGTACTTC. Translating it yields CSVRDSASGRTYEQYF. The chain is built from TRBV29-1 and TRBJ2-7; 7 positions match TRBD1. The CDR3 consists of 16 residues. The junction had 16 bases not matched to a gene; V was cut back by 6 bases and J by 2 bases. Germline CDR1 SQVTM, CDR2 ANQGSEA.

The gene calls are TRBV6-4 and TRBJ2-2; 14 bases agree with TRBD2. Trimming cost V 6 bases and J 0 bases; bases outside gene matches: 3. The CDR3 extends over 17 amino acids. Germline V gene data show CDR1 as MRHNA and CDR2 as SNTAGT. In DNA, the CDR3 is TGTGCCAGCAGCCGGACTAGCGGGGGGTCGAACACCGGGGAGCTGTTTTTT. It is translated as CASSRTSGGSNTGELFF.

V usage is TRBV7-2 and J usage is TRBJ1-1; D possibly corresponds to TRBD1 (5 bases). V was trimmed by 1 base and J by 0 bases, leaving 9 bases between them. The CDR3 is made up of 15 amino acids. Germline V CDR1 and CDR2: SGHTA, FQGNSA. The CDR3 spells CASSLGSRVNTEAFF. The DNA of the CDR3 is TGTGCCAGCAGCTTAGGTTCCAGGGTGAACACTGAAGCTTTCTTT.

In nucleotides, the CDR3 is TGTGCCAGCAGCCGAAAGGATAGCAATCAGCCCCAGCATTTT. It translates to CASSRKDSNQPQHF. The V gene is TRBV6-5, the J gene TRBJ1-5; D gene uncertain. Trimming pared 6 bases from V and 0 bases from J, leaving 9 bases between. This CDR3 is 14 amino acids long. The germline gives CDR1 MNHEY, CDR2 SVGAGI.

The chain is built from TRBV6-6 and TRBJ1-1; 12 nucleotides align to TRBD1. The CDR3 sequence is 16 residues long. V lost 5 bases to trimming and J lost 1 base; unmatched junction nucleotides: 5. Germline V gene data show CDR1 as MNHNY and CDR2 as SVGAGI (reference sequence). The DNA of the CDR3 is TGTGCCAGCAGTCTCCGGGACAGGGGGCAGAACACTGAAGCTTTCTTT. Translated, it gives CASSLRDRGQNTEAFF.

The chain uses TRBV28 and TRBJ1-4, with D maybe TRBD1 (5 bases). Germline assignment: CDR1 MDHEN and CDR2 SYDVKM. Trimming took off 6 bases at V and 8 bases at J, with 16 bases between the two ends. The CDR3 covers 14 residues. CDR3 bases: TGTGCCAGCAGATGGGGGGGACGGGAGGAAAAACTGTTTTTT. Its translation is CASRWGGREEKLFF.

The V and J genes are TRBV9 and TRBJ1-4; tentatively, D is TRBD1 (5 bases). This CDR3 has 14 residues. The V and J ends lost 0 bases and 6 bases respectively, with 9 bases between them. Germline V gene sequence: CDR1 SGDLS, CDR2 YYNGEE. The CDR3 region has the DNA TGTGCCAGCAGCGTAGCAGGGTGGGATGAAAAACTGTTTTTT. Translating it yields CASSVAGWDEKLFF.

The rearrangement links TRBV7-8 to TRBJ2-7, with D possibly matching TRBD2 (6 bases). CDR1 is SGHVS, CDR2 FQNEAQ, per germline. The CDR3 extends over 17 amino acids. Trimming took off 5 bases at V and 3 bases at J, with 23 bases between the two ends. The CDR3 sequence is CASSPEGLRLADYEQYF. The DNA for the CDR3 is TGTGCCAGCAGCCCCGAGGGATTACGTTTAGCGGACTACGAGCAGTACTTC.

The CDR3 bases are TGTGCCAGCAGCCAAACAGGGGGCGGGAGCGAGCAGTACTTC. Its protein product is CASSQTGGGSEQYF. The chain carries TRBV3-1 (or the pseudogene TRBV3-2) and TRBJ2-7; 9 bases match TRBD1. CDR3 length: 14 residues. Germline V gene lookup returns CDR1 LGHDT and CDR2 YNNKEL (reference sequence). With 2 bases clipped from V and 6 bases from J, the junction kept 5 bases outside the gene matches.

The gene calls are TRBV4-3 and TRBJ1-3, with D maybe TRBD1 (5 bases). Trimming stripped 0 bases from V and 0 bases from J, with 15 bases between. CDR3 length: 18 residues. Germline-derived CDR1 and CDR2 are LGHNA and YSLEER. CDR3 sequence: CASSQDGGGSSSGNTIYF. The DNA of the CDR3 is TGCGCCAGCAGCCAAGATGGGGGGGGGAGTAGCTCTGGAAACACCATATATTTT.

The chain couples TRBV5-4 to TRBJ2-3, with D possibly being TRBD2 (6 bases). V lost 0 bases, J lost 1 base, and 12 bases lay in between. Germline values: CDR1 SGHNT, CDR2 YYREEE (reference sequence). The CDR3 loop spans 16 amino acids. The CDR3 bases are TGTGCCAGCAGCTTGGCCGGTTCGGGGGGCACAGATACGCAGTATTTT. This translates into CASSLAGSGGTDTQYF.